The 21 T cell receptor beta chains presented below share a single source sample, sequenced in a study of shared clonotypes between healthy human individuals. The repertoire was sequenced with immunoSEQ multiplex PCR; TCRdb's copy has only in-frame clones and lacks some. The sample has around 510,000 clones, around 96% seen once. The specimen was naive CD4+ T cells sorted from blood. Subset here: CD45RA+ positively selected. These receptors came from a woman in her twenties or thirties in good health.

The rearrangement joins TRBV5-6 to TRBJ2-7; D may correspond to TRBD1 or TRBD2 (6 bases each). Trimming stripped 0 bases from V and 9 bases from J, with 25 bases between. Germline CDR1 and CDR2: SGHDT and YYEEEE. The CDR3 has 17 amino acids. The CDR3 loop is CASSLVGDTRRRGGQYF. CDR3 DNA: TGTGCCAGCAGCTTGGTAGGGGACACTCGAAGGAGGGGTGGGCAGTACTTC.

V usage is TRBV5-1 and J usage is TRBJ2-1; 7 bases agree with TRBD2. Germline V lookup: CDR1 SGHRS, CDR2 YFSETQ. V lost 4 bases, J lost 6 bases, and 13 bases stayed unmatched. The length of the CDR3 is 16 residues. The CDR3 loop is CASSTTTSTLANEQFF. Here the CDR3 DNA reads TGCGCCAGCAGCACCACGACTAGCACGCTGGCCAATGAGCAGTTCTTC.

The chain uses TRBV7-8 and TRBJ2-7; 9 positions agree with TRBD1. The CDR3 has 17 residues. The ends lost 3 bases at V and 2 bases at J; junction bases unmatched: 11. The germline gives CDR1 SGHVS, CDR2 FQNEAQ. CDR3 bases: TGTGCCAGCAGCTTGGATGGACAGGGGATAGGGACCTACGAGCAGTACTTC. Encoded protein: CASSLDGQGIGTYEQYF.

The gene calls are TRBV5-6 and TRBJ1-1; D not resolved. Trimming shortened V by 0 bases and J by 3 bases, and 6 bases separated the two germline ends. The CDR3 extends over 13 amino acids. Germline V CDR1 and CDR2: SGHDT, YYEEEE. As DNA, the CDR3 is TGTGCCAGCAGCTTGGTTGGGGACACTGAAGCTTTCTTT. It is translated as CASSLVGDTEAFF. Full variable domain (remainder filled in from reference TRBV5-6 and TRBJ1-1): DAGVTQSPTHLIKTRGQQVTLRCSPKSGHDTVSWYQQALGQGPQFIFQYYEEEERQRGNFPDRFSGHQFPNYSSELNVNALLLGDSALYLCASSLVGDTEAFFGQGTRLTVV.

The genes are TRBV5-1 and TRBJ1-1; no clear D gene. Looked up from germline, CDR1 is SGHRS and CDR2 is YFSETQ. This CDR3 has 13 amino acids. Trimming cost V 0 bases and J 8 bases, with 11 bases left between them. The DNA for the CDR3 is TGCGCCAGCAGCTTGGATGGGTCCGGGGAAGCTTTCTTT. This sequence encodes CASSLDGSGEAFF. Complete variable domain (other parts from reference TRBV5-1 and TRBJ1-1): KAGVTQTPRYLIKTRGQQVTLSCSPISGHRSVSWYQQTPGQGLQFLFEYFSETQRNKGNFPGRFSGRQFSNSRSEMNVSTLELGDSALYLCASSLDGSGEAFFGQGTRLTVV.

This chain uses TRBV18 with TRBJ2-7; tentatively, D is TRBD1 (5 bases). The germline gives CDR1 KGHSH, CDR2 LQKENI. This CDR3 contains 17 residues. The V end was cut by 3 bases, the J end by 7 bases, with 25 bases between. CDR3 protein: CASSPSTTQVKSDEQYF. CDR3 DNA sequence: TGTGCCAGCTCACCCTCCACGACACAGGTTAAGTCGGATGAGCAGTACTTC.

J is TRBJ1-2 and V is TRBV10-2, with a possible D match to TRBD1 (5 bases). The CDR3 spans 15 residues. Germline V gives CDR1 WSHSY, CDR2 SAAADI. V was shortened by 3 bases and J by 2 bases, with 13 bases between the two germline ends. CDR3 bases: TGCGCCAGCAGTGATTTAGGACATACGAACTATGGCTACACCTTC. Its protein is CASSDLGHTNYGYTF.

The chain carries TRBV9 and TRBJ2-2; the match to TRBD2 covers 8 bases. V lost 0 bases, J lost 6 bases, and 7 bases stayed unmatched. The CDR3 covers 16 residues. The V gene's germline CDR1 is SGDLS and CDR2 YYNGEE. The CDR3 sequence is CASSVGRREGAGELFF. CDR3 DNA sequence: TGTGCCAGCAGCGTAGGACGTCGGGAGGGGGCCGGGGAGCTGTTTTTT.

The rearrangement uses TRBV5-4 and TRBJ1-2, with D perhaps TRBD1 (5 bases). The CDR3 runs 15 residues. The germline V gene encodes CDR1 SGHNT and CDR2 YYREEE (reference sequence). Trimming took off 3 bases at V and 8 bases at J, with 20 bases between the two ends. The CDR3 DNA reads TGTGCCAGCAGCTCACCGACAGACAGACCACTCGGCTACACCTTC. It encodes CASSSPTDRPLGYTF.

A note on this clone: Other DNA sequences of this sample code for an identical CDR3. The chain is built from TRBV5-4 and TRBJ1-2, with 9 bases lining up with TRBD1. V was clipped by 2 bases and J by 2 bases; unmatched bases: 1. From germline, CDR1 is SGHNT and CDR2 YYREEE (reference sequence). The CDR3 sequence is 14 residues long. The CDR3 coding sequence is TGTGCCAGCAGCTTAGACAGGGGGAACTATGGCTACACCTTC. Encoded protein: CASSLDRGNYGYTF. Supplemented by reference TRBV5-4 and TRBJ1-2, the full variable domain reads ETGVTQSPTHLIKTRGQQVTLRCSSQSGHNTVSWYQQALGQGPQFIFQYYREEENGRGNFPPRFSGLQFPNYSSELNVNALELDDSALYLCASSLDRGNYGYTFGSGTRLTVV.

V usage is TRBV27 and J usage is TRBJ2-2; 10 bases align to TRBD2. CDR3 length: 20 amino acids. Germline lookup yields CDR1 MNHEY and CDR2 SMNVEV (reference sequence). The trim removed 4 bases at V and 5 bases at J, leaving 19 bases unmatched. The CDR3 bases are TGTGCCAGCAGTTCTAGCGGGAGAGTAACACCGCGGAGGGAGACCGGGGAGCTGTTTTTT. As protein: CASSSSGRVTPRRETGELFF.

The rearrangement links TRBV9 to TRBJ1-2, with TRBD1 identical over 7 bases. The ends lost 3 bases at V and 10 bases at J; junction bases unmatched: 3. This CDR3 spans 11 amino acids. Germline CDR1 is SGDLS and CDR2 is YYNGEE. The CDR3 here is CASSEGQIYTF. The CDR3 DNA follows: TGTGCCAGCAGCGAGGGACAGATCTACACCTTC.

As DNA, the CDR3 is TGTGCCAGCAGTTTTTCGATTGGGGGAGGCGCGGCCGAGCAGTACTTC. It specifies CASSFSIGGGAAEQYF. The J gene is TRBJ2-7, the V gene TRBV27, with D possibly TRBD2 on 6 matching bases. Germline lookup yields CDR1 MNHEY and CDR2 SMNVEV (reference sequence). This CDR3 comprises 16 residues. Trimming removed 3 bases at V and 6 bases at J, with 21 bases between.

The chain employs TRBV28 and TRBJ1-5; weak D call: TRBD1 (5 bases). Trimming took off 2 bases at V and 6 bases at J, with 14 bases between the two ends. CDR1 is MDHEN, CDR2 SYDVKM, per germline. This CDR3 comprises 15 residues. Written as DNA, the CDR3 is TGTGCCAGCAGTTTAGCAGGCCAGGGTAGTCAGCCCCAGCATTTT. Translating gives CASSLAGQGSQPQHF.

This chain links TRBV28 with TRBJ2-7; 8 nucleotides line up with TRBD2. J lost 4 bases, V lost 8 bases, and 13 bases had no gene match. The CDR3 has 15 residues. Germline CDR1 reads MDHEN; CDR2 reads SYDVKM. The CDR3 is CASQPPGGSRYEQYF. The CDR3 nucleotides read TGTGCCAGCCAACCCCCGGGAGGGAGTAGATACGAGCAGTACTTC.

This chain joins TRBV29-1 and TRBJ2-3, with D tentatively TRBD1 or TRBD2 (6 bases each). CDR1 is SQVTM and CDR2 is ANQGSEA in the germline V gene. The CDR3 is 14 residues long. V lost 7 bases and J 0 bases, leaving 14 bases between the germline ends. The CDR3 reads CSGRGGSSTDTQYF. DNA of the CDR3: TGCAGCGGGCGAGGGGGGTCTAGCACAGATACGCAGTATTTT.

The sample holds one count of this clone. The rearrangement joins TRBV19 to TRBJ2-7; D is possibly TRBD2 (5 bases). V was trimmed by 9 bases and J by 6 bases, leaving 18 bases between them. Per the germline V gene, CDR1 is LNHDA and CDR2 is SQIVND (reference sequence). The CDR3 length is 13 residues. This chain's CDR3 is CASGPLVGGEQYF. In DNA form, the CDR3 reads TGTGCCAGCGGACCCCTCGTAGGAGGCGAGCAGTACTTC.

V and J are TRBV7-8 and TRBJ2-1; D is possibly TRBD2 (6 bases). The CDR3 has 16 amino acids. V lost 1 base to trimming and J lost 2 bases, with 12 bases between them. From germline, CDR1 is SGHVS and CDR2 FQNEAQ. The CDR3 reads CASSLDPGVTYNEQFF. CDR3 nucleotides: TGTGCCAGCAGCTTAGACCCGGGGGTTACCTACAATGAGCAGTTCTTC. The variable domain in full, completed from reference TRBV7-8 and TRBJ2-1, reads GAGVSQSPRYKVAKRGQDVALRCDPISGHVSLFWYQQALGQGPEFLTYFQNEAQLDKSGLPSDRFFAERPEGSVSTLKIQRTQQEDSAVYLCASSLDPGVTYNEQFFGPGTRLTVL.

The chain couples TRBV6-4 to TRBJ2-3, with D unresolved. Looked up from germline, CDR1 is MRHNA and CDR2 is SNTAGT. V was cut by 3 bases and J by 4 bases, with 8 bases left in between. This CDR3 region has 13 residues. The CDR3 region is CASSEQFSDTQYF. In nucleotides, the CDR3 is TGTGCCAGCAGTGAACAGTTCTCAGATACGCAGTATTTT.

This clone was observed a single time. The rearrangement uses TRBV28 and TRBJ2-1, with 8 bases matching TRBD1. Germline V gene data show CDR1 as MDHEN and CDR2 as SYDVKM. With 6 bases clipped from V and 6 bases from J, the junction kept 7 bases outside the gene matches. There are 14 residues in the CDR3. CDR3 sequence reads: CASRGDRGFNEQFF. The CDR3 coding sequence is TGTGCCAGCAGGGGAGACAGGGGATTCAATGAGCAGTTCTTC.

As regards this clone: One end of the junction varies from germline; a read error may be responsible. The chain has TRBV2 and TRBJ2-5; TRBD2 aligns across 9 bases. The germline V gene encodes CDR1 SNHLY and CDR2 FYNNEI. The CDR3 is 15 amino acids. DNA for the CDR3: TGTGCCAGCAGAGAAGGACTAGCGAGAAGAGAGACCCAGTACTTC. It is translated as CASREGLARRETQYF.